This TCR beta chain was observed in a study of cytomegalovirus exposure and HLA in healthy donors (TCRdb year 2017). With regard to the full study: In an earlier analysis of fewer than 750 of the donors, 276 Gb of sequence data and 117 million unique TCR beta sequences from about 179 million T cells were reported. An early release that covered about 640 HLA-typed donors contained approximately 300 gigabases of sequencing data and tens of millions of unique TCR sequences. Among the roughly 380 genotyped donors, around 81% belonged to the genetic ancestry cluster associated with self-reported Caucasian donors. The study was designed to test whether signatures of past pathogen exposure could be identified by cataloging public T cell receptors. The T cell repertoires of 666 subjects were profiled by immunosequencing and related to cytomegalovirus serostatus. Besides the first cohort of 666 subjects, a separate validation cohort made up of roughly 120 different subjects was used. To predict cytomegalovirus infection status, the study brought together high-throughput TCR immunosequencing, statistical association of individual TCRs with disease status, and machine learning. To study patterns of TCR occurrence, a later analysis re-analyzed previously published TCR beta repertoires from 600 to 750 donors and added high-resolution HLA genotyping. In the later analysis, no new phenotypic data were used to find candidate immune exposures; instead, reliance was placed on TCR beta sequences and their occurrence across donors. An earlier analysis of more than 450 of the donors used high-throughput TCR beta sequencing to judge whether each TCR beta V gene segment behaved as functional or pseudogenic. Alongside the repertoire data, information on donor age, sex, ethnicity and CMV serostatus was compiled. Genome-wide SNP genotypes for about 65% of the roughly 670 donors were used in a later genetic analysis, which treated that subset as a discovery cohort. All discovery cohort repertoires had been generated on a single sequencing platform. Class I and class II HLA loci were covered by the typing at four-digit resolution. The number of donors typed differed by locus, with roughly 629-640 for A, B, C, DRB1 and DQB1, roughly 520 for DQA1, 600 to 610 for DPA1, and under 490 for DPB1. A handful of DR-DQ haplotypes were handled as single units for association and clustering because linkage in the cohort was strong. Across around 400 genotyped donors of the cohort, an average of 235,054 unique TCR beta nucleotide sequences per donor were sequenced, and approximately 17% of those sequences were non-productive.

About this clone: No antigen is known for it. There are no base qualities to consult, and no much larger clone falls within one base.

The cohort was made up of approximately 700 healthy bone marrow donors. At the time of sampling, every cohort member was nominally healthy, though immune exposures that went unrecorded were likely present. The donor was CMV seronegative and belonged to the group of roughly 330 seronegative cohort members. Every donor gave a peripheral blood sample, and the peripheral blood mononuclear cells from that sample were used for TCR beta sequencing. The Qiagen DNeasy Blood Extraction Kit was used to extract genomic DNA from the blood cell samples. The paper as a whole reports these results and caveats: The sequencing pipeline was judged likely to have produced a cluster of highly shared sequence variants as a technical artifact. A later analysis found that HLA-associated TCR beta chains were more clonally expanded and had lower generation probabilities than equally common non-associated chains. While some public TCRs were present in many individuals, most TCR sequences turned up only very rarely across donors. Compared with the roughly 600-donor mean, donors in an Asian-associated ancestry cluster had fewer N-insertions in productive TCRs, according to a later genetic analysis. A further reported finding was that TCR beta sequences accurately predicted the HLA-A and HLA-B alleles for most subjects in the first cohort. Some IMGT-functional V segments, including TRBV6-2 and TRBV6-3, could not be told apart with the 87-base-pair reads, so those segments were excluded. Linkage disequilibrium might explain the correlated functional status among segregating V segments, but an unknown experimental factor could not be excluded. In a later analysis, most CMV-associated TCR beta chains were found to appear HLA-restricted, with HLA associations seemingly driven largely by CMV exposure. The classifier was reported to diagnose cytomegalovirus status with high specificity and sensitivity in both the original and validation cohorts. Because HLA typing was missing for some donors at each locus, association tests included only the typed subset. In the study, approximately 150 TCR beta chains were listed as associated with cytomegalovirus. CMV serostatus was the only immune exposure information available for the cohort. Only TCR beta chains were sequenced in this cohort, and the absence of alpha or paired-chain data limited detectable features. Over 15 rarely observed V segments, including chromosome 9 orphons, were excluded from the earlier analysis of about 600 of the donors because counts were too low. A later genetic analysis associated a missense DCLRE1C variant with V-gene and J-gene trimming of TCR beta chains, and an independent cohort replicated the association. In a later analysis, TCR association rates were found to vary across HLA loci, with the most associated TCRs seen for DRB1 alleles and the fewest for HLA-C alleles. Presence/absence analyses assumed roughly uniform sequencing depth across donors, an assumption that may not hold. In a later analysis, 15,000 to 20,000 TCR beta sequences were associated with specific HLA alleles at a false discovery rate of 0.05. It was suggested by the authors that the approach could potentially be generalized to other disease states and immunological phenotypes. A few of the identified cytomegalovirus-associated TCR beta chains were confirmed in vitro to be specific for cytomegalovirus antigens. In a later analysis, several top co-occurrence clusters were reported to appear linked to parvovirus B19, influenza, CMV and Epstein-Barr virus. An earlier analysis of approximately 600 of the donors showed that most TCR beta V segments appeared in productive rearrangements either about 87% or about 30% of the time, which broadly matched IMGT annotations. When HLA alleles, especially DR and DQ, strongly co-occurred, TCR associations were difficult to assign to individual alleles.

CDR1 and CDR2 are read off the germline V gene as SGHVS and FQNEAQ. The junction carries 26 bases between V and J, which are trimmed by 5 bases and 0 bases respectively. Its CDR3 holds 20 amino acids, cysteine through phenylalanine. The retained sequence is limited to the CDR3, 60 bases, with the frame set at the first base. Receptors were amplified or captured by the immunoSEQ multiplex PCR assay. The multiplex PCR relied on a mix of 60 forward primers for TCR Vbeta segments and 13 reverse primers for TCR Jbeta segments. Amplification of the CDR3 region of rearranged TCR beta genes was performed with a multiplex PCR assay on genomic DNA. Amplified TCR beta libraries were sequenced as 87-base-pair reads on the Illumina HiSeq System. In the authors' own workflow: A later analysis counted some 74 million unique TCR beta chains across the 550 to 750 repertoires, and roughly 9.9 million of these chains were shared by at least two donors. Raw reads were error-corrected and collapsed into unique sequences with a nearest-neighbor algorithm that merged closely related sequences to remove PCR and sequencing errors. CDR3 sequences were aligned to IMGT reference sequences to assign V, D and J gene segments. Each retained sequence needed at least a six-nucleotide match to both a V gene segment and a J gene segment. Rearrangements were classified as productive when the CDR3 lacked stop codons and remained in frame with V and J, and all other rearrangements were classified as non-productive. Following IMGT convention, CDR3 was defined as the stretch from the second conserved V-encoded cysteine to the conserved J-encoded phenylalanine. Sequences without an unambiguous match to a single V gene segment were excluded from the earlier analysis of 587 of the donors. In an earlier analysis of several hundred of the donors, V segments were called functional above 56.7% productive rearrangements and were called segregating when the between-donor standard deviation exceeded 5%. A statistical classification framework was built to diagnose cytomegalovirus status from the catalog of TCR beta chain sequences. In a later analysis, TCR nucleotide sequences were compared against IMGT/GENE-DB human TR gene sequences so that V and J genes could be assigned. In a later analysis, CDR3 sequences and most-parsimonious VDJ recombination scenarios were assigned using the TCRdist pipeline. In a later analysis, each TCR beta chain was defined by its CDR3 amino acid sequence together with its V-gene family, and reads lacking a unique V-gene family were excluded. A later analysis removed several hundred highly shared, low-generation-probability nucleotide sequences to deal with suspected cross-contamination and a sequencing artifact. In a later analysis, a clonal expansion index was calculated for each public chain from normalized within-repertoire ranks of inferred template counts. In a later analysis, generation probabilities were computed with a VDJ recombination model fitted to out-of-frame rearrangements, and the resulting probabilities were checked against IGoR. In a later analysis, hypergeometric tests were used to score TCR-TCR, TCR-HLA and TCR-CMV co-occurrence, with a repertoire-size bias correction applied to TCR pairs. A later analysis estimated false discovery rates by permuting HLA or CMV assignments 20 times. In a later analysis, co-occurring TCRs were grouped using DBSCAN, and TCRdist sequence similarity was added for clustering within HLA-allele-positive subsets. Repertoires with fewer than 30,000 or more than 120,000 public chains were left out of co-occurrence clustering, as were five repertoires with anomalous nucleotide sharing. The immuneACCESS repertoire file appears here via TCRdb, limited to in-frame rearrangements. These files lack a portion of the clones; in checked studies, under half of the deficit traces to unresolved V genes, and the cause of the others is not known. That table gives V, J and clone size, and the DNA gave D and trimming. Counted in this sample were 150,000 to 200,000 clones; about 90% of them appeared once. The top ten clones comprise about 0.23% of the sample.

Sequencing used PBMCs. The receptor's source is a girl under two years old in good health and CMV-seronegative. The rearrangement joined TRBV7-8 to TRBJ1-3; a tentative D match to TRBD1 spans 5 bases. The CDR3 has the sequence CASSPNRIRASLGSGNTIYF. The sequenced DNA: TGTGCCAGCAGCCCTAACAGGATCCGAGCGAGCTTGGGCTCTGGAAACACCATATATTTT.